In its sample, the clone carrying this T cell receptor (beta chain) was seen a few times. The CDR3 is 15 residues long. Germline V gene data show CDR1 as ENHRY and CDR2 as SYGVKD. The V and J ends lost 6 bases and 9 bases respectively, with 18 bases between them. The isolated RNA, all of it, was reverse transcribed, so expressed TCRB transcripts were what got sequenced. Clones were read by immunoSEQ multiplex PCR, and TCRdb kept only the in-frame ones, dropping some. The table lists 130,000 to 150,000 clones, about 50% of them singletons. This sample is part of a study of beta chain features in type 1 diabetes. Study context: Healthy donors resembled patients in age, gender and cell yields.

The sequenced material came from Tregs from blood. This rearrangement joins TRBV10-3 to TRBJ1-6; the D is unclear. This sequence was found in a man aged 18-30 years in good health. Written as DNA, the CDR3 is TGTGCCATCAGGACTGGGTTGGCGGTAGGTTCACCCCTCCACTTT. This encodes CAIRTGLAVGSPLHF.